This T cell receptor beta chain was identified during a study of circulating and synovial CD4+ cells in juvenile arthritis. Concerning this clone: Antigen: not known. The sample holds other DNA sequences that translate to the same CDR3.

General observations from the study: Diversity here was lower than in bulk blood CD4 cells. Deeper sequencing increased measured overlap with synovial clonotypes. Circulating pathogenic-like lymphocytes shared a substantially higher fraction of CDR3 sequences with synovium than bulk blood.

Profiling relied on immunoSEQ multiplex PCR, and the TCRdb table lists in-frame clones only, not all of them. Of tens of thousands of clones in the sample, just under 95% were seen once. CDR3 length: 13 amino acids. The germline V gene has CDR1 SGHVS and CDR2 FNYEAQ. Trimming took 2 bases from V and 3 from J, leaving 2 bases between them. This sequence originates from a human donor with juvenile idiopathic arthritis. This chain uses TRBV7-6 with TRBJ1-6; D not certain. Sequenced material: CD4+ T cells from blood. The CDR3 bases are TGTGCCAGCAGCTTATACTATAATTCACCCCTCCACTTT. It yields the protein CASSLYYNSPLHF.